The 15 T cell receptor beta chains below all came from one sample that was sequenced in a study of CD8 T cells in Susac syndrome. Reverse transcription used roughly 0.5 to 1 ug RNA and random hexamers. TCRdb itself ran the immunoSEQ multiplex PCR reads through MiXCR, one entry per CDR3 protein. Seen here are about 440,000 distinct CDR3 sequences, 85% observed once, and the top ten hold more than 0.09%. Sequencing was done on a sample of CD8+ T cells from PBMCs. These receptors came from a human donor with multiple sclerosis.

This clonotype was found once. The chain couples TRBV12-3 or TRBV12-4 to TRBJ2-5; possible D gene TRBD2, 5 bases. The germline V and J ends were trimmed by 4 bases and 5 bases, with 20 bases remaining between them. This CDR3 has 16 residues. Here the CDR3 reads CASSSYGFGRGETQYF. CDR3 DNA sequence: TGTGCCAGCAGTTCATATGGATTCGGGCGAGGGGAGACCCAGTACTTC.

The chain combines TRBV6-5 with TRBJ2-7; a possible D gene is TRBD1 (6 bases). CDR1 and CDR2 from the germline V gene are MNHEY and SVGAGI. This CDR3 contains 17 residues. V was clipped by 2 bases and J by 5 bases, with 22 bases between them. This CDR3 is CASSYRTDRFRRNEQYF. CDR3 in DNA: TGTGCCAGCAGTTACCGAACCGACAGGTTCAGAAGGAACGAGCAGTACTTC.

The V and J genes are TRBV2 and TRBJ1-1; 10 bases are a match to TRBD1. There are 15 residues in the CDR3. The ends lost 2 bases at V and 7 bases at J; junction bases unmatched: 7. CDR1 SNHLY and CDR2 FYNNEI come from the germline V gene. CDR3 region: CASSETTGGLSEAFF. The CDR3 DNA reads as TGTGCCAGCAGTGAAACGACAGGGGGCTTGAGTGAAGCTTTCTTT.

The V and J genes are TRBV4-1 and TRBJ2-5; 9 nucleotides line up with TRBD2. The CDR3 runs to 15 residues. V shed 2 bases, J shed 5 bases, and the junction held 6 bases outside the gene matches. Germline CDR1 MGHRA, CDR2 YSYEKL. The CDR3 loop is CASSQYGGGVETQYF. The CDR3 coding sequence is TGCGCCAGCAGCCAATACGGCGGGGGGGTCGAGACCCAGTACTTC.

The rearrangement joins TRBV7-2 to TRBJ2-3, with D maybe TRBD2 (6 bases). Trimming pared 4 bases from V and 4 bases from J, leaving 6 bases between. The CDR3 runs 12 residues. Germline CDR1 and CDR2: SGHTA and FQGNSA. The DNA for the CDR3 is TGTGCCAGCAGCTGGGGGGCAGATACGCAGTATTTT. Translated: CASSWGADTQYF.

The genes are TRBV4-1 and TRBJ2-7; no definite D call. The CDR3 has 15 amino acids. Between the trimmed V and J ends, which lost 4 bases and 2 bases, there was a span of 15 bases. The germline V gene encodes CDR1 MGHRA and CDR2 YSYEKL. The CDR3 spells CASSPRAGSPYEQYF. CDR3 nucleotides: TGCGCCAGCAGCCCTAGGGCAGGTTCACCCTACGAGCAGTACTTC.

The CDR3 DNA reads TGTGCCAGTAGTATTGTACAGGGGGCGAATGAGCAGTTCTTC. Translation gives CASSIVQGANEQFF. The gene calls are TRBV19 and TRBJ2-1; 9 bases match TRBD1. Trimming took 3 bases from V and 7 from J; bases not matched to a gene: 4. CDR1 LNHDA and CDR2 SQIVND come from the germline V gene (reference sequence). This CDR3 has 14 residues.

J is TRBJ2-2 and V is TRBV15; 7 bases are shared with TRBD2. CDR3 length: 15 residues. CDR1 and CDR2 (germline): LNHNV, YYDKDF (reference sequence). The junction had 4 bases not matched to a gene; V was cut back by 4 bases and J by 2 bases. The CDR3 sequence is CATSNLAANTGELFF. The CDR3 DNA reads TGTGCCACCAGCAACCTAGCGGCTAACACCGGGGAGCTGTTTTTT.

The chain couples TRBV11-2 to TRBJ1-3; D is unclear. Trimming removed 5 bases from V and 2 bases from J, with 13 bases in between. The CDR3 length is 15 residues. Germline-derived CDR1 and CDR2 are SGHAT and FQNNGV. CDR3 nucleotide sequence: TGTGCCAGCAGCCCCGCCCTCAACGCTGGAAACACCATATATTTT. It translates to CASSPALNAGNTIYF.

The V call is TRBV5-4, the J call TRBJ2-7; D uncertain. Germline V gene lookup returns CDR1 SGHNT and CDR2 YYREEE (reference sequence). This CDR3 has 12 amino acids. The V and J ends lost 4 bases and 5 bases respectively, with 10 bases between them. The CDR3 spells CASSHRQNEQYF. The CDR3 nucleotides read TGTGCCAGCAGCCACCGACAAAACGAGCAGTACTTC.

J is TRBJ1-2 and V is TRBV28, with D tentatively TRBD1 (5 bases). The germline V gene encodes CDR1 MDHEN and CDR2 SYDVKM. The CDR3 loop spans 14 amino acids. V lost 2 bases and J lost 4, with 11 bases in between. The CDR3 is CASSLSLGTYGYTF. DNA of the CDR3: TGTGCCAGCAGTTTAAGTCTGGGGACCTATGGCTACACCTTC.

V usage is TRBV5-1 and J usage is TRBJ2-3; tentative D call: TRBD1 (6 bases). V was clipped by 5 bases and J by 2 bases, with 15 bases between them. Germline CDR1 and CDR2: SGHRS and YFSETQ. The CDR3 is 15 amino acids. CDR3 nucleotide sequence: TGCGCCAGCAGTCAATACCGGACAGCCACAGATACGCAGTATTTT. Amino acids: CASSQYRTATDTQYF. Full variable domain (rest looked up from reference TRBV5-1 and TRBJ2-3): KAGVTQTPRYLIKTRGQQVTLSCSPISGHRSVSWYQQTPGQGLQFLFEYFSETQRNKGNFPGRFSGRQFSNSRSEMNVSTLELGDSALYLCASSQYRTATDTQYFGPGTRLTVL.

This chain uses TRBV7-9 with TRBJ1-6, with TRBD1 matching over 8 bases. CDR3 length equals 18 residues. The V gene's germline CDR1 is SEHNR and CDR2 FQNEAQ (reference sequence). V was pared by 1 base and J by 9 bases, with 14 bases of the junction left unmatched. The CDR3 DNA sequence: TGTGCCAGCAGCTTAGGTCGGACAGGGCTACCACTACGTTCACCCCTCCACTTT. Translation: CASSLGRTGLPLRSPLHF.

The genes are TRBV27 and TRBJ1-2, with 9 bases fitting TRBD1. The V and J ends lost 6 bases and 4 bases, in that order; junction bases with no gene match: 6. There are 14 residues in the CDR3. Germline assignment: CDR1 MNHEY and CDR2 SMNVEV (reference sequence). The CDR3 here is CASRPGQGLYGYTF. The CDR3 region has the DNA TGTGCCAGCAGACCCGGACAGGGGCTCTATGGCTACACCTTC.

J is TRBJ2-3 and V is TRBV29-1; TRBD1 matches 7 bases. J gave up 2 bases and V 3 bases, and 2 bases lay outside the gene matches. Germline CDR1 and CDR2: SQVTM and ANQGSEA. This CDR3 has 13 residues. The CDR3 DNA reads as TGCAGCGTTGAGACAGGGAACACAGATACGCAGTATTTT. Translation: CSVETGNTDTQYF.